The 20 T cell receptor beta chains given below trace back to one sample, sequenced in a study of OX40 agonist ivuxolimab in advanced cancers. The method was the immunoSEQ multiplex PCR assay. Imported from immuneACCESS, the table was reduced by TCRdb to in-frame sequences with V and J called. These copies leave out some clones; in studies compared against another copy, an unresolved V gene accounts for under half, and the cause of the remainder is not known. For this sample the table gives more than 45,000 clones, of which around 84% were detected only once. The ten biggest clones cover around 9% of the sample. Sequenced material: CD4+ or CD8+ T cells sorted from blood, taken in a trial of the OX40 agonist ivuxolimab. These receptors were collected from an adult with an advanced solid tumor such as melanoma, head and neck, liver or kidney cancer.

The chain links TRBV4-1 to TRBJ2-1, with TRBD2 matching 11 bases. Trimming took 6 bases from V and 4 from J; bases not matched to a gene: 11. This CDR3 has 17 residues. Germline loops: CDR1 MGHRA, CDR2 YSYEKL. The CDR3 is CASRGGSSGRAYNEQFF. The CDR3, as DNA: TGCGCCAGCAGGGGGGGGAGTAGCGGGAGGGCATACAATGAGCAGTTCTTC.

This clone is a singleton in its sample. The chain uses TRBV7-9 and TRBJ2-7, with 7 nucleotides matching TRBD2. Per germline, CDR1 SEHNR and CDR2 FQNEAQ (reference sequence). The CDR3 is made up of 14 amino acids. After removal of 5 bases from V and 7 bases from J, the junction contained 11 bases not matched to a gene. The CDR3 bases are TGTGCCAGCAGCCGAATAAACCAGGGAGGGGAGCAGTACTTC. Translating it yields CASSRINQGGEQYF.

The J gene is TRBJ2-7, the V gene TRBV5-1; 8 nucleotides match TRBD1. With 0 bases clipped from V and 5 bases from J, the junction kept 7 bases outside the gene matches. Looked up from germline, CDR1 is SGHRS and CDR2 is YFSETQ. This CDR3 is 15 amino acids long. The CDR3 spells CASSLVLQGGNEQYF. As DNA, the CDR3 is TGCGCCAGCAGCTTGGTTTTACAGGGGGGCAACGAGCAGTACTTC.

The chain uses TRBV10-1 and TRBJ1-2; 10 bases are a match to TRBD1. The V gene end was trimmed by 3 bases and the J gene end by 5 bases; junction bases not matched to a gene: 9. CDR3 length: 16 amino acids. Germline loops: CDR1 WNHNN, CDR2 SYGVQD (reference sequence). The CDR3: CASSEKPRDRGYGYTF. In DNA form, the CDR3 reads TGCGCCAGCAGTGAAAAACCCCGGGACAGGGGTTATGGCTACACCTTC.

The CDR3 region has the DNA TGTGCCAGCAGGCAAAACCGAGGGGTTGAGACCCAGTACTTC. Translation gives CASRQNRGVETQYF. J is TRBJ2-5 and V is TRBV11-2; D may be TRBD1 or TRBD2 (5 bases each). The germline V and J ends were trimmed by 6 bases and 5 bases, with 16 bases remaining between them. The V gene's germline CDR1 is SGHAT and CDR2 FQNNGV. The CDR3 is 14 amino acids. The whole variable domain, filled in from reference TRBV11-2 and TRBJ2-5, reads EAGVAQSPRYKIIEKRQSVAFWCNPISGHATLYWYQQILGQGPKLLIQFQNNGVVDDSQLPKDRFSAERLKGVDSTLKIQPAKLEDSAVYLCASRQNRGVETQYFGPGTRLLVL.

DNA for the CDR3: TGTGCCAGCAGCCCCCGACAGACGGACACCGGGGAGCTGTTTTTT. Translation: CASSPRQTDTGELFF. V usage is TRBV9 and J usage is TRBJ2-2; D perhaps matches TRBD1 (5 bases). The CDR3 spans 15 residues. Trimming left V 4 bases short and J 3 bases short, with 13 bases between. Germline CDR1 SGDLS, CDR2 YYNGEE.

The J gene is TRBJ1-1, the V gene TRBV5-6; tentatively, D is TRBD1 (6 bases). The CDR3 totals 13 residues. Germline V gene lookup returns CDR1 SGHDT and CDR2 YYEEEE. Trimming cost V 3 bases and J 2 bases, with 8 bases left between them. CDR3 sequence (DNA): TGTGCCAGCAGCTCTGGGACAAACACTGAAGCTTTCTTT. Encoded protein: CASSSGTNTEAFF.

The CDR3 loop is CASSLGRDGLGAFF. The CDR3, as DNA: TGTGCCAGCAGTCTGGGCAGGGACGGCCTAGGAGCTTTCTTT. This chain joins TRBV6-5 and TRBJ1-1, with D perhaps matching TRBD1 (5 bases). Trimming stripped 5 bases from V and 10 bases from J, with 20 bases between. The germline V gene encodes CDR1 MNHEY and CDR2 SVGAGI. The CDR3 has 14 amino acids.

This sequence joins TRBV5-1 and TRBJ1-4; 8 bases map to TRBD1. Trimming cost V 4 bases and J 8 bases; bases outside gene matches: 7. The CDR3 runs 14 residues. Germline V gene lookup returns CDR1 SGHRS and CDR2 YFSETQ. In nucleotides, the CDR3 is TGCGCCAGCAGCACCGGGACAGGCCTCGAAAAACTGTTTTTT. Translating gives CASSTGTGLEKLFF.

This clone occurred once. V usage is TRBV19 and J usage is TRBJ2-7; 11 bases are shared with TRBD2. This CDR3 comprises 16 residues. Germline values: CDR1 LNHDA, CDR2 SQIVND (reference sequence). V shed 4 bases, J shed 2 bases, and the junction held 7 bases outside the gene matches. Here the CDR3 DNA reads TGTGCCAGTAGTAATGGTGGGACTAGCGGTACCTACGAGCAGTACTTC. This codes for CASSNGGTSGTYEQYF.

This clone has just one count. V gene TRBV5-1 combines with J gene TRBJ2-7; 7 nucleotides align to TRBD1. V lost 1 base, J lost 3 bases, and 7 bases stayed unmatched. Germline loops: CDR1 SGHRS, CDR2 YFSETQ. The CDR3 has 15 residues. CDR3 protein: CASSLSTGEFYEQYF. CDR3 sequence (DNA): TGCGCCAGCAGCTTGAGTACAGGGGAATTCTACGAGCAGTACTTC.

This chain joins TRBV4-1 and TRBJ2-7; unclear D gene. From germline, CDR1 is MGHRA and CDR2 YSYEKL. The CDR3 loop spans 13 amino acids. The V gene lost 2 bases and the J gene lost 2 bases, with 7 bases spanning the gap. In nucleotides, the CDR3 is TGCGCCAGCAGCCAACTGGCCGCCTACGAGCAGTACTTC. Its translation is CASSQLAAYEQYF.

The chain employs TRBV7-3 and TRBJ2-3, with TRBD2 identical over 8 bases. This CDR3 contains 16 residues. V dropped 5 bases and J dropped 3; count of bases not matched to a gene: 10. From germline, CDR1 is SGHTA and CDR2 FQGTGA. The CDR3 region is CASSPLGVAGTDTQYF. The CDR3 DNA is TGTGCCAGCAGCCCCCTCGGGGTAGCGGGGACAGATACGCAGTATTTT.

The chain couples TRBV6-1 to TRBJ2-2, with D possibly TRBD1 on 7 matching bases. The V end was cut by 7 bases, the J end by 1 base, with 13 bases between. CDR3 length: 15 amino acids. Germline V gene lookup returns CDR1 MNHNS and CDR2 SASEGT. CDR3 protein: CASKAGGLNTGELFF. CDR3 bases: TGTGCCAGCAAGGCAGGGGGACTGAACACCGGGGAGCTGTTTTTT.

The V and J genes are TRBV28 and TRBJ1-1; the match to TRBD1 covers 7 bases. Germline V gene sequence: CDR1 MDHEN, CDR2 SYDVKM. The CDR3 loop spans 14 amino acids. V lost 2 bases, J lost 0 bases, and 0 bases stayed unmatched. The CDR3 bases are TGTGCCAGCAGTTTAGACAGGGTGAACACTGAAGCTTTCTTT. It codes for CASSLDRVNTEAFF. Filled out from reference TRBV28 and TRBJ1-1, the complete variable domain reads DVKVTQSSRYLVKRTGEKVFLECVQDMDHENMFWYRQDPGLGLRLIYFSYDVKMKEKGDIPEGYSVSREKKERFSLILESASTNQTSMYLCASSLDRVNTEAFFGQGTRLTVV.

The sample holds one count of this clone. The V gene is TRBV6-5, the J gene TRBJ2-5, with 7 nucleotides matching TRBD1. Germline V gene lookup returns CDR1 MNHEY and CDR2 SVGAGI. The CDR3 loop spans 14 amino acids. Trimming cost V 0 bases and J 4 bases; bases outside gene matches: 2. CDR3 sequence: CASSYSTGSETQYF. The CDR3, as DNA: TGTGCCAGCAGTTACTCGACAGGGTCAGAGACCCAGTACTTC.

V gene TRBV21-1 combines with J gene TRBJ2-7; TRBD2 reflects the table's D call only, with no check against the DNA. TRBV21-1 is assigned pseudogene status. The CDR3 loop spans 16 amino acids. The DNA for the CDR3 is TGTGCCAGCAGCAAAGAAGGGGGACTAGCCCATTTAGAGCAGTACTTC. It yields the protein CASSKEGGLAHLEQYF.

This clone was seen a single time. V and J are TRBV5-1 and TRBJ2-5, with D hard to call. This CDR3 contains 14 residues. Germline V gives CDR1 SGHRS, CDR2 YFSETQ. Trimming took 0 bases from V and 4 from J, leaving 10 bases between them. The CDR3 loop is CASSLVTLGETQYF. The CDR3, as DNA: TGCGCCAGCAGCTTGGTTACCCTGGGAGAGACCCAGTACTTC. Looking up the rest from reference TRBV5-1 and TRBJ2-5 gives the full variable domain: KAGVTQTPRYLIKTRGQQVTLSCSPISGHRSVSWYQQTPGQGLQFLFEYFSETQRNKGNFPGRFSGRQFSNSRSEMNVSTLELGDSALYLCASSLVTLGETQYFGPGTRLLVL.

The J gene is TRBJ1-1, the V gene TRBV7-2; D may be TRBD1 (5 bases). This CDR3 is built from 14 residues. The V end was cut by 3 bases, the J end by 2 bases, with 10 bases between. The germline V gene encodes CDR1 SGHTA and CDR2 FQGNSA. CDR3 sequence: CASSFGAGNTEAFF. CDR3 nucleotide sequence: TGTGCCAGCAGCTTTGGGGCGGGAAACACTGAAGCTTTCTTT.

V and J are TRBV11-2 and TRBJ2-1, with D perhaps TRBD1 (5 bases). The germline V gene has CDR1 SGHAT and CDR2 FQNNGV. Between the trimmed V and J ends, which lost 4 bases and 5 bases, there was a span of 15 bases. The CDR3 runs to 15 residues. This CDR3 reads CASSSQGRSNNEQFF. The CDR3 DNA is TGTGCCAGCAGCTCCCAGGGCAGGTCCAACAATGAGCAGTTCTTC.